This TCR beta chain was sequenced during a study of blood T cells in healthy people across ages. On this clonotype itself: The antigen is undetermined.

With a J-beta primer mix and a sample-barcoded 5' primer, a second PCR ran about 7 to 12 cycles. A single record per CDR3 protein comes from TCRdb applying MiXCR to the 5' RACE reads. The table has 750,000 or so distinct CDR3 sequences, more than 20% seen once. Overall study findings and caveats: Estimates drawn from one million T cells were deemed to understate diversity.

CDR3 length: 14 amino acids. CDR1 and CDR2 (germline): SGHAT, FQNNGV. Trimming removed 6 bases from V and 4 bases from J, with 14 bases in between. The same sample was also studied in work on T cells of mothers and their children. That publication notes: A few healthy Caucasian mothers served as donors, and their six children did as well. Sample barcodes and 2-4 random nucleotides were added by the M1S primer of the second PCR.

This chain joins TRBV11-2 and TRBJ2-3; D unresolved. The receptor was isolated from a boy between 5 and 17 years old in good health. The specimen was blood. This chain's CDR3 is CASRPIVTADTQYF. The CDR3 region has the DNA TGTGCCAGCAGACCAATTGTTACGGCAGATACGCAGTATTTT.